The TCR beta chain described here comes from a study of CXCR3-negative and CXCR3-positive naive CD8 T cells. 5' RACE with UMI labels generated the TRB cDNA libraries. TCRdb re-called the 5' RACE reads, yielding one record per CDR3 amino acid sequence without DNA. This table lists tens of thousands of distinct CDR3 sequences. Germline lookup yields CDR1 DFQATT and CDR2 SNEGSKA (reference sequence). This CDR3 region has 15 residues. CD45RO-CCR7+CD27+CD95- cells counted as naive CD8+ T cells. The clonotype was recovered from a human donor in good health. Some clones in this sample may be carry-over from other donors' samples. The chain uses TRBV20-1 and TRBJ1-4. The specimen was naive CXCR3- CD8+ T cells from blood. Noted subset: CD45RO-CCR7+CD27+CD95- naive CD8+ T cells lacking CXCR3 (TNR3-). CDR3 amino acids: CSARDHRRENEKLFF.